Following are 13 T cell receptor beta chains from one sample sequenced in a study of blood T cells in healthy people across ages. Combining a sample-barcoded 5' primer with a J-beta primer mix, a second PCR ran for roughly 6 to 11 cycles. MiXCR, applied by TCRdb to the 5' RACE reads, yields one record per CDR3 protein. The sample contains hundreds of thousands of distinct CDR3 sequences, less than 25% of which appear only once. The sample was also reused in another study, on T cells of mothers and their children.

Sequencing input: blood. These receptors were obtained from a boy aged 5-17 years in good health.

CDR3 in DNA: TGTGCCAGCAGTTTAAGAGAGAAACGATGGGGGTACAATGAGCAGTTCTTC. Translation: CASSLREKRWGYNEQFF. V and J are TRBV12-3 or TRBV12-4 and TRBJ2-1; either TRBD1 or TRBD2 may supply D (5 bases each). The germline V and J ends were trimmed by 2 bases and 4 bases, with 18 bases remaining between them. The CDR3 is 17 residues long.

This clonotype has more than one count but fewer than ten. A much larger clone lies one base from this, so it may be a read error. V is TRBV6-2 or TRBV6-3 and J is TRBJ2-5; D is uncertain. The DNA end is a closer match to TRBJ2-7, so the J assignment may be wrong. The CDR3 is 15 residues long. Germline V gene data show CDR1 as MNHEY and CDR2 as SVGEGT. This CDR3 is CASSHSTEANYEQYF. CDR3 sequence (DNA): TGTGCCAGCAGTCACTCGACTGAGGCCAACTACGAGCAGTACTTC.

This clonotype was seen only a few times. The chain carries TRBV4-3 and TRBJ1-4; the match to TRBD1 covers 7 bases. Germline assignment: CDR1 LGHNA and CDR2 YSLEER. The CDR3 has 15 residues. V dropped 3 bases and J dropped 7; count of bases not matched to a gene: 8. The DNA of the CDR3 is TGCGCCAGCAGCCAGGGAACAGGGGTTCGTGAAAAACTGTTTTTT. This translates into CASSQGTGVREKLFF.

CDR3 bases: TGTGCCAGCAGCTCTTGGACTAGTGTACAGGAGACCCAGTACTTC. Protein product: CASSSWTSVQETQYF. The chain has TRBV7-2 and TRBJ2-5, with 7 bases matching TRBD2. With V trimmed by 4 bases and J by 5 bases, 10 bases remained unmatched. Germline CDR1 reads SGHTA; CDR2 reads FQGNSA. The CDR3 has 15 residues.

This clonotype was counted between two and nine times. The CDR3 nucleotides read TGCGCCAGCAGCCGAACCAACAATGAGCAGTTCTTC. It translates to CASSRTNNEQFF. This chain connects TRBV4-1 to TRBJ2-1; D remains unclear. Germline-derived CDR1 and CDR2 are MGHRA and YSYEKL. This CDR3 has 12 amino acids. V lost 4 bases and J 5 bases, leaving 6 bases between the germline ends.

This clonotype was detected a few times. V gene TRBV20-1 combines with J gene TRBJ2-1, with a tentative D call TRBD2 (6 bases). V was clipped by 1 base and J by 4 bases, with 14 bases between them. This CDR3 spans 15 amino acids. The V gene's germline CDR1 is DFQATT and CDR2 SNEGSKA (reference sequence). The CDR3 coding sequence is TGCAGTGCTAGAGGTACCCGGACTATATACAATGAGCAGTTCTTC. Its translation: CSARGTRTIYNEQFF.

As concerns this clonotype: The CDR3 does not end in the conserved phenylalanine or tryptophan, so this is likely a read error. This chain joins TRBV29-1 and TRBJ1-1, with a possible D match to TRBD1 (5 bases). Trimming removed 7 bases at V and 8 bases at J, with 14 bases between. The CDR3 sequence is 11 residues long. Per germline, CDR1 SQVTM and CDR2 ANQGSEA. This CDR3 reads CSATKGSEAFL. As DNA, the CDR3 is TGCAGCGCTACCAAGGGGTCAGAAGCTTTCCTT.

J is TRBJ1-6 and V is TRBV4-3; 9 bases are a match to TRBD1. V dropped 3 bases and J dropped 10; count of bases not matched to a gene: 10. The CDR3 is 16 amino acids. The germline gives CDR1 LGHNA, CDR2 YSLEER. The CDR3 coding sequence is TGCGCCAGCAGCCAGTTAACGGGACAGGGCGCCTCACCCCTCCACTTT. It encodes CASSQLTGQGASPLHF.

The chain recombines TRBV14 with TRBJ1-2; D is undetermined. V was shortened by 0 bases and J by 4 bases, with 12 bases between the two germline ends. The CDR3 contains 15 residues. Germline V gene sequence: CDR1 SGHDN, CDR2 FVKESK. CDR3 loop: CASSQDVKGFYGYTF. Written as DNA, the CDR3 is TGTGCCAGCAGCCAAGATGTGAAAGGGTTCTATGGCTACACCTTC. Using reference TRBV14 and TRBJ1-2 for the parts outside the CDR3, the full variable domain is EAGVTQFPSHSVIEKGQTVTLRCDPISGHDNLYWYRRVMGKEIKFLLHFVKESKQDESGMPNNRFLAERTGGTYSTLKVQPAELEDSGVYFCASSQDVKGFYGYTFGSGTRLTVV.

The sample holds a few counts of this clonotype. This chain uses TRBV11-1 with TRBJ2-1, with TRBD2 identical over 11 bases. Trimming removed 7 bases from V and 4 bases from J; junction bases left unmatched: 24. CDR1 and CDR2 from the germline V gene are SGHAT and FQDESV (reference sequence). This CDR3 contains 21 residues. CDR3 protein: CASTPKRGGQGTSGGYNEQFF. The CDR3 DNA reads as TGTGCCAGCACCCCTAAGCGGGGAGGACAGGGCACTAGCGGGGGTTACAATGAGCAGTTCTTC.

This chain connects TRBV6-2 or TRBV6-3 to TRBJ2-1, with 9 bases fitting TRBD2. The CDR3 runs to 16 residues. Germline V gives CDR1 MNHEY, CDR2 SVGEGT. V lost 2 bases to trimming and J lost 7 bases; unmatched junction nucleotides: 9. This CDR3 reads CASSYLVVAGANEQFF. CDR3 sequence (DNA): TGTGCCAGCAGTTACCTTGTGGTAGCGGGAGCTAATGAGCAGTTCTTC.

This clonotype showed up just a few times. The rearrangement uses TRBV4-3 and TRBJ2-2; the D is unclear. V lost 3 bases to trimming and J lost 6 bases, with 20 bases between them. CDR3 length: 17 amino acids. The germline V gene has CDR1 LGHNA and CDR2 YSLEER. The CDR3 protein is CASSHVLKGGVAGELFF. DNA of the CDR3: TGCGCCAGCAGCCATGTTCTAAAGGGTGGGGTTGCCGGGGAGCTGTTTTTT.

CDR3 protein: CASSLRQRYEQYF. In DNA, the CDR3 is TGTGCCAGCAGCTTGAGGCAGCGTTACGAGCAGTACTTC. The chain is built from TRBV5-5 and TRBJ2-7; D is unclear. Germline V gives CDR1 SGHKS, CDR2 YYEKEE (reference sequence). This CDR3 contains 13 residues. The V gene lost 1 base and the J gene lost 4 bases, with 9 bases spanning the gap.